Reported below is one T cell receptor beta chain. Measured with immunoSEQ multiplex PCR; TCRdb has only the in-frame clones, and not every one. The sample has 70,000 or so clones, around 90% seen once. These data come from a study of OX40 agonist ivuxolimab in advanced cancers. About the study: Prior checkpoint blockade (anti-PD-1, anti-PD-L1 or anti-CTLA-4) was permitted; approximately 41% had it.

The V gene lost 0 bases and the J gene lost 0 bases, with 5 bases spanning the gap. CDR1 is KGHSH, CDR2 LQKENI, per germline. This CDR3 is built from 14 residues. This chain uses TRBV18 with TRBJ1-1; unclear D gene. The origin of this receptor is an adult with an advanced solid tumor such as melanoma, head and neck, liver or kidney cancer. This material consisted of CD4+ or CD8+ T cells sorted from blood, taken in a trial of the OX40 agonist ivuxolimab. CDR3 in amino acids: CASSPPSMNTEAFF. The CDR3 DNA follows: TGTGCCAGCTCACCACCCAGCATGAACACTGAAGCTTTCTTT.